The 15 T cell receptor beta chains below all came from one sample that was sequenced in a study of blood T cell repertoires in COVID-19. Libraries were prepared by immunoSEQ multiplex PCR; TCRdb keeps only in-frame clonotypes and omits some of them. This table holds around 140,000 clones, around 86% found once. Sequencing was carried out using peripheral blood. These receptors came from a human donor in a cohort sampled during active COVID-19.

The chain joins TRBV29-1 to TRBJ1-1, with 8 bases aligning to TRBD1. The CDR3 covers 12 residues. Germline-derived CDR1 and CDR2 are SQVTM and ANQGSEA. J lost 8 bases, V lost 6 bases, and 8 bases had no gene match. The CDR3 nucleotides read TGCAGCGTCGGTCCCGGGACAGGAGAAGCTTTCTTT. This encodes CSVGPGTGEAFF.

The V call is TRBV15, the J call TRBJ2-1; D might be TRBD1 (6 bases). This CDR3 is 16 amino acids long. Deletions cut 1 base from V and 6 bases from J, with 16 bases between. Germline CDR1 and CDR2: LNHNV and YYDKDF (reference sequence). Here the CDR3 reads CATSRVPHTRGNEQFF. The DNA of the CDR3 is TGTGCCACCAGCAGAGTGCCCCACACCAGGGGCAATGAGCAGTTCTTC.

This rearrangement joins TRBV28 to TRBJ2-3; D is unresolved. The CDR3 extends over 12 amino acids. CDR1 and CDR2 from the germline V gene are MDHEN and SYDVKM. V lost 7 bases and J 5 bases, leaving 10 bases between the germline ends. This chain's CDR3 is CASNLLGDTQYF. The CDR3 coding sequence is TGTGCCAGCAACCTTCTAGGAGATACGCAGTATTTT.

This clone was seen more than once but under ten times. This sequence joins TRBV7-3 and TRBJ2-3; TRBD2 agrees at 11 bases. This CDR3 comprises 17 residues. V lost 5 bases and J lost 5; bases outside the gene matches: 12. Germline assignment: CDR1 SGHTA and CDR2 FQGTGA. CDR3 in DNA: TGTGCCAGCAGCCCCGGGGGTAGCGGGAGGGCCAGAGATACGCAGTATTTT. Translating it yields CASSPGGSGRARDTQYF.

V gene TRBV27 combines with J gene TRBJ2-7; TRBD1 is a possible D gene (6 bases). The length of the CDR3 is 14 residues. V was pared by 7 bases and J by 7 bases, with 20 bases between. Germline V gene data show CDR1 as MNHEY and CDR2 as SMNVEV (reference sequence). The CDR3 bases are TGTGCCAGCACCCGAGGGGGAATCGCTGGGGAGCAGTACTTC. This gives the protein CASTRGGIAGEQYF.

CDR3: CASSAGLRNYEQYF. The CDR3 coding sequence is TGTGCCAGCAGTGCGGGACTTCGGAACTACGAGCAGTACTTC. This sequence joins TRBV9 and TRBJ2-7; a possible D gene is TRBD2 (6 bases). Germline assignment: CDR1 SGDLS and CDR2 YYNGEE. The ends were cut back, 5 bases at V and 3 bases at J, with 15 bases in the middle. This CDR3 comprises 14 residues.

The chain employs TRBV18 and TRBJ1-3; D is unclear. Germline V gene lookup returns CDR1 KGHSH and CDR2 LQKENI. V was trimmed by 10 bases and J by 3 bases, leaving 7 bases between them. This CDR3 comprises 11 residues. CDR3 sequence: CAMPVGNTIYF. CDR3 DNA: TGTGCCATGCCGGTTGGAAACACCATATATTTT.

CDR3 sequence (DNA): TGCGCCAGCAGCTTTCAGGGAAAGTCAGATACGCAGTATTTT. Residues: CASSFQGKSDTQYF. V usage is TRBV5-1 and J usage is TRBJ2-3; TRBD1 might be the D (5 bases). The V and J ends lost 2 bases and 4 bases respectively, with 11 bases between them. CDR3 length: 14 amino acids. Per germline, CDR1 SGHRS and CDR2 YFSETQ. Full variable domain (rest looked up from reference TRBV5-1 and TRBJ2-3): KAGVTQTPRYLIKTRGQQVTLSCSPISGHRSVSWYQQTPGQGLQFLFEYFSETQRNKGNFPGRFSGRQFSNSRSEMNVSTLELGDSALYLCASSFQGKSDTQYFGPGTRLTVL.

The chain's CDR3 is CAWSRGQGTSTDTQYF. The CDR3 DNA reads as TGTGCCTGGAGTCGTGGACAGGGTACTAGCACAGATACGCAGTATTTT. The genes are TRBV30 and TRBJ2-3; 8 nucleotides agree with TRBD1. The CDR3 has 16 amino acids. Looked up from germline, CDR1 is GTSNPN and CDR2 is SVGIG (reference sequence). Trimming took 2 bases from V and 0 from J; bases not matched to a gene: 7.

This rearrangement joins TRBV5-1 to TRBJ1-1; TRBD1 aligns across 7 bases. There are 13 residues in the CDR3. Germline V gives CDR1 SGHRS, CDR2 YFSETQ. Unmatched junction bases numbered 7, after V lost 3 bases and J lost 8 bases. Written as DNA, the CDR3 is TGCGCCAGCAGCTCCTGGGACAGATTCGAAGCTTTCTTT. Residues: CASSSWDRFEAFF.

Here the CDR3 reads CASSNGGDPTEAFF. In nucleotides, the CDR3 is TGTGCCAGCAGCAACGGGGGGGACCCCACTGAAGCTTTCTTT. The rearrangement joins TRBV28 to TRBJ1-1; possibly TRBD1 for D (5 bases). V lost 6 bases and J 4 bases, leaving 15 bases between the germline ends. Germline values: CDR1 MDHEN, CDR2 SYDVKM. The CDR3 has 14 amino acids.

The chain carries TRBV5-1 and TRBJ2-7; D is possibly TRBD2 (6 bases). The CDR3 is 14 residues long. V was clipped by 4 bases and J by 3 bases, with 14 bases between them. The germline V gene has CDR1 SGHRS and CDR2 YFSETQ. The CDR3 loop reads CASSIGMRDYEQYF. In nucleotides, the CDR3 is TGCGCCAGCAGCATTGGGATGCGGGACTACGAGCAGTACTTC.

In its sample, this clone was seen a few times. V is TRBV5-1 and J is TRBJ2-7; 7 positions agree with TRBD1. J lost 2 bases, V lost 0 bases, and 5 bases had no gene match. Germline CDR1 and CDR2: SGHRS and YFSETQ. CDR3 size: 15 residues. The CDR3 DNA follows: TGCGCCAGCAGCTTGGCCGTAGGACAGGCCTACGAGCAGTACTTC. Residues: CASSLAVGQAYEQYF. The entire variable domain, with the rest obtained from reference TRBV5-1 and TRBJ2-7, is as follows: KAGVTQTPRYLIKTRGQQVTLSCSPISGHRSVSWYQQTPGQGLQFLFEYFSETQRNKGNFPGRFSGRQFSNSRSEMNVSTLELGDSALYLCASSLAVGQAYEQYFGPGTRLTVT.

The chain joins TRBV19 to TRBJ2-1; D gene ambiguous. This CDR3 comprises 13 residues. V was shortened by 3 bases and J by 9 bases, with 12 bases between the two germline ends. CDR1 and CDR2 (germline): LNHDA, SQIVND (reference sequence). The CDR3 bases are TGTGCCAGTAGTATTTCCCGGGTAGGTGAGCAGTTCTTC. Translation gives CASSISRVGEQFF.

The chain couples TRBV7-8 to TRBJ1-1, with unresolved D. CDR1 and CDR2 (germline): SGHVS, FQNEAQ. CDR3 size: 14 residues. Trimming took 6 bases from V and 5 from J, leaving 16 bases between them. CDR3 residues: CASRPPRGNTEAFF. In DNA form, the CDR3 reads TGTGCCAGCAGACCGCCCCGGGGAAATACTGAAGCTTTCTTT.